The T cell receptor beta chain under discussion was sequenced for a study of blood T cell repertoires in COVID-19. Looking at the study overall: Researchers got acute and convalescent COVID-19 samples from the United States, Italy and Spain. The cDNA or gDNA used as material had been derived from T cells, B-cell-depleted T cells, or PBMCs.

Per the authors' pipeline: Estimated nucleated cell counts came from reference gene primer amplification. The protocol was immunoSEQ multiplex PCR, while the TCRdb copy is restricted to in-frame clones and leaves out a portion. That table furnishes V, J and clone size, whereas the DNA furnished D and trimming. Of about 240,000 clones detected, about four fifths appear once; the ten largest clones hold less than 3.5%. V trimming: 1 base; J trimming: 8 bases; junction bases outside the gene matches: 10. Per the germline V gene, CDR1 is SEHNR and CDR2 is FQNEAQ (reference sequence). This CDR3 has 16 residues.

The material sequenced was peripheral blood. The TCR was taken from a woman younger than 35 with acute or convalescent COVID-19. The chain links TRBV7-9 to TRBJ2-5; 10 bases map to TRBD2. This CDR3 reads CASSLGGRLAGDTQYF. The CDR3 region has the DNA TGTGCCAGCAGCTTAGGGGGGCGGCTAGCGGGAGACACCCAGTACTTC.